The 31 T cell receptor beta chains reported below all come from one sample, sequenced in a study of molecular identifiers for immune sequencing clone quantification. Via MiXCR, TCRdb re-called the PCR reads, giving one row per CDR3 protein. This table has 300,000 to 400,000 distinct CDR3 sequences, over 20% appearing once. The sample was naive CD8+ T cells from blood, with Jurkat cell RNA spiked in. This sample's subset: FACS-sorted CD8+CD4-CCR7+CD45RA+ naive T cells. Every receptor here comes from a human donor in good health. Some libraries in this study had Jurkat cell RNA spiked in.

J is TRBJ1-5 and V is TRBV7-9; 9 positions match TRBD1. The germline gives CDR1 SEHNR, CDR2 FQNEAQ (reference sequence). The V and J ends lost 5 bases and 2 bases, in that order; junction bases with no gene match: 4. The CDR3 loop spans 15 amino acids. The CDR3, as DNA: TGTGCCAGCAGCGGGACAGGGAAGGGCAATCAGCCCCAGCATTTT. This gives the protein CASSGTGKGNQPQHF.

This clonotype was detected many times. The rearrangement links TRBV29-1 to TRBJ2-5; D gene unclear. V dropped 3 bases and J dropped 7 bases, with 6 bases sitting between them. The length of the CDR3 is 10 residues. CDR1 is SQVTM and CDR2 is ANQGSEA in the germline V gene. The CDR3 is CSVDSPTQYF. DNA of the CDR3: TGCAGCGTTGACAGCCCGACCCAGTACTTC.

At least ten counts were recorded for this clonotype. This chain uses TRBV7-2 with TRBJ2-5; tentatively, D is TRBD1 (5 bases). Germline values: CDR1 SGHTA, CDR2 FQGNSA. Trimming shortened V by 1 base and J by 2 bases, and 11 bases separated the two germline ends. There are 15 residues in the CDR3. CDR3 amino acids: CASSLVVTGQETQYF. The DNA of the CDR3 is TGTGCCAGCAGCTTAGTCGTAACAGGACAAGAGACCCAGTACTTC.

This clonotype has ten or more counts. The chain combines TRBV6-6 with TRBJ2-3; 8 bases line up with TRBD1. The trim removed 2 bases at V and 5 bases at J, leaving 9 bases unmatched. Germline V lookup: CDR1 MNHNY, CDR2 SVGAGI (reference sequence). The CDR3 contains 16 residues. The DNA for the CDR3 is TGTGCCAGCAGTTACGGATCCGGACAGGGTGGAGATACGCAGTATTTT. This gives the protein CASSYGSGQGGDTQYF.

In this sample, this clonotype turned up many times. DNA of the CDR3: TGTGCCTGGAGTGTACGCGGGTACGAGCAGTACTTC. Translated: CAWSVRGYEQYF. The genes are TRBV30 and TRBJ2-7, with D possibly TRBD2 on 5 matching bases. Trimming pared 0 bases from V and 4 bases from J, leaving 7 bases between. Looked up from germline, CDR1 is GTSNPN and CDR2 is SVGIG (reference sequence). The CDR3 loop spans 12 amino acids.

The rearrangement joins TRBV5-1 to TRBJ2-3; 8 positions agree with TRBD2. J was trimmed by 2 bases and V by 0 bases; bases with no gene match: 14. The CDR3 consists of 19 residues. CDR1 and CDR2 from the germline V gene are SGHRS and YFSETQ. The DNA of the CDR3 is TGCGCCAGCAGCTTGGGTAGCGGGGTTCCACCAGTGTTCACAGATACGCAGTATTTT. Its protein product is CASSLGSGVPPVFTDTQYF.

The J gene is TRBJ1-5, the V gene TRBV12-3 or TRBV12-4; weak D call: TRBD1 (5 bases). CDR3 length: 15 amino acids. V was shortened by 4 bases and J by 2 bases, with 12 bases between the two germline ends. CDR3 in DNA: TGTGCCAGCAGTTATCAGGGATATCGCAATCAGCCCCAGCATTTT. It yields the protein CASSYQGYRNQPQHF.

The chain employs TRBV20-1 and TRBJ1-1; no clear D gene. V lost 6 bases, J lost 7 bases, and 6 bases lay in between. Germline V gene data show CDR1 as DFQATT and CDR2 as SNEGSKA (reference sequence). The CDR3 is 9 residues long. DNA of the CDR3: TGCAGTGCCTCTAGTGAAGCTTTCTTT. Protein sequence: CSASSEAFF.

The chain couples TRBV19 to TRBJ1-1; D unresolved. The V end lost 3 bases, the J end lost 0 bases, and 11 bases lay between the germline ends. In germline, CDR1 is LNHDA, CDR2 SQIVND (reference sequence). CDR3 length: 15 residues. The CDR3 nucleotides are TGTGCCAGTAGTATCACCGCCCCTATGAACACTGAAGCTTTCTTT. It is translated as CASSITAPMNTEAFF.

V gene TRBV7-9 combines with J gene TRBJ2-7; 7 bases agree with TRBD1. This CDR3 has 14 residues. Germline CDR1 reads SEHNR; CDR2 reads FQNEAQ (reference sequence). Trimming cost V 5 bases and J 2 bases; bases outside gene matches: 6. Here the CDR3 reads CASSHRDSPYEQYF. CDR3 DNA: TGTGCCAGCAGCCACCGGGACAGTCCCTACGAGCAGTACTTC.

Concerning this clonotype: Compared with germline, one end of the junction differs, possibly owing to a read error. J is TRBJ2-1 and V is TRBV12-3 or TRBV12-4; TRBD1 matches at 10 bases. The CDR3 is made up of 15 amino acids. The CDR3 bases are TGTGCCAGCAGTTCGACAGGGGGCAGTTACAATGAGCAGTGCTTC. Its translation is CASSSTGGSYNEQCF.

This clonotype showed up just a few times. The CDR3: CASSVPRVGTSGRETQYF. The CDR3 DNA reads TGTGCCAGCAGTGTCCCTCGGGTAGGGACTAGCGGCCGGGAGACCCAGTACTTC. V usage is TRBV2 and J usage is TRBJ2-5; 11 bases align to TRBD2. The CDR3 extends over 18 amino acids. Losses at the gene ends were 4 bases for V and 5 bases for J; bases not matched to a gene: 15. The germline V gene encodes CDR1 SNHLY and CDR2 FYNNEI.

This clonotype showed up just a few times. This rearrangement joins TRBV6-6 to TRBJ1-6, with D unresolved. Per the germline V gene, CDR1 is MNHNY and CDR2 is SVGAGI (reference sequence). V dropped 7 bases and J dropped 9 bases, with 22 bases sitting between them. There are 16 residues in the CDR3. The CDR3 coding sequence is TGTGCCAGCACCCAACACCGGGCAGTAGATAGTTCACCCCTCCACTTT. Amino acids: CASTQHRAVDSSPLHF.

This clonotype was seen a handful of times. CDR3 sequence reads: CASSLDPGELFF. The CDR3, as DNA: TGTGCCAGCAGCTTGGATCCTGGGGAGCTGTTTTTT. The chain employs TRBV5-6 and TRBJ2-2; no clear D. Germline V CDR1 and CDR2: SGHDT, YYEEEE. Trimming removed 0 bases at V and 8 bases at J, with 5 bases between. The CDR3 totals 12 residues.

The CDR3 here is CASTETGVYTEAFF. CDR3 bases: TGTGCCAGCACCGAAACAGGGGTTTACACTGAAGCTTTCTTT. V and J are TRBV12-3 or TRBV12-4 and TRBJ1-1, with TRBD1 identical over 7 bases. The CDR3 is 14 amino acids. The ends lost 7 bases at V and 3 bases at J; junction bases unmatched: 8.

The chain links TRBV30 to TRBJ2-1; D may match TRBD1 or TRBD2 (6 bases each). The CDR3 sequence is 15 residues long. Trimming left V 0 bases short and J 8 bases short, with 17 bases between. CDR1 and CDR2 (germline): GTSNPN, SVGIG (reference sequence). CDR3 nucleotides: TGTGCCTGGAGTGTACTAGAGGGGGGTGGGGATGAGCAGTTCTTC. Protein product: CAWSVLEGGGDEQFF.

This clonotype turned up a few times. CDR3 loop: CATSAHINTGELFF. CDR3 sequence (DNA): TGTGCCACCAGTGCACACATCAACACCGGGGAGCTGTTTTTT. The rearrangement uses TRBV24-1 and TRBJ2-2, with D unresolved. CDR1 and CDR2 (germline): KGHDR, SFDVKD. The CDR3 has 14 amino acids. V gave up 5 bases and J gave up 2 bases, with 8 bases separating them.

This clonotype came up many times. The genes are TRBV12-3 or TRBV12-4 and TRBJ2-3; D remains unclear. V lost 8 bases, J lost 2 bases, and 14 bases lay in between. The CDR3 is 14 residues long. CDR3 nucleotides: TGTGCCAGCCGCCGAGACTCCAACACAGATACGCAGTATTTT. This translates into CASRRDSNTDTQYF.

Concerning this clonotype itself: It may be a read error: a sequence one base away is much more abundant. Here the CDR3 omits its conserved ending phenylalanine or tryptophan, so a read error is the likely source. The chain combines TRBV20-1 with TRBJ2-7, with TRBD2 identical over 9 bases. J lost 3 bases, V lost 2 bases, and 2 bases had no gene match. CDR1 is DFQATT and CDR2 is SNEGSKA in the germline V gene (reference sequence). The CDR3 contains 13 residues. For the CDR3, the DNA is TGCAGTGCTAGATTAGCGGGGGACTACGAGCAGTACCTC. Translating gives CSARLAGDYEQYL.

The chain links TRBV7-9 to TRBJ2-3; either TRBD1 or TRBD2 may supply D (6 bases each). In germline, CDR1 is SEHNR, CDR2 FQNEAQ (reference sequence). The CDR3 runs to 14 residues. The V and J ends lost 3 bases and 2 bases respectively, with 9 bases between them. The CDR3 nucleotides read TGTGCCAGCAGCTTGGGGGGACACACAGATACGCAGTATTTT. This codes for CASSLGGHTDTQYF.

The rearrangement joins TRBV5-6 to TRBJ2-2, with TRBD2 as a possible D gene (6 bases). The germline V gene encodes CDR1 SGHDT and CDR2 YYEEEE. V lost 2 bases and J 1 base, leaving 9 bases between the germline ends. The length of the CDR3 is 15 residues. CDR3: CASSLTGGNTGELFF. DNA for the CDR3: TGTGCCAGCAGCTTAACCGGGGGGAACACCGGGGAGCTGTTTTTT.

A remark on this clonotype: A much larger clone sits a single nucleotide away, making a read error possible. This chain joins TRBV29-1 and TRBJ2-1; D might be TRBD2 (6 bases). The CDR3 runs 16 residues. Trimming took 4 bases from V and 5 from J, leaving 21 bases between them. CDR1 is SQVTM, CDR2 ANQGSEA, per germline. For the CDR3, the DNA is TGCAGCGTTGCGTTTGTGGGACTGCGTGAGGACAATGAGCAGTTCTTC. Its protein is CSVAFVGLREDNEQFF.

This clonotype has only a few counts. No conserved phenylalanine or tryptophan is present at the end of the CDR3, so a read error is the likely explanation. V is TRBV7-9 and J is TRBJ2-7; D unclear. The CDR3 is 16 residues long. The germline CDR1 and CDR2 sequences are SEHNR and FQNEAQ (reference sequence). V was pared by 0 bases and J by 1 base, with 13 bases between. The CDR3, as DNA: TGTGCCAGCAGCTTAGCGGGGAACGGGCCTTCCTACGAGCAGTACCTC. Amino acid sequence: CASSLAGNGPSYEQYL.

The sample holds many counts of this clonotype. The CDR3 region has the DNA TGTGCCAGCAGCCACGGGGGATCGGGACAGCCCCAGCATTTT. It specifies CASSHGGSGQPQHF. This chain uses TRBV13 with TRBJ1-5, with D possibly matching TRBD1 (5 bases). V lost 5 bases and J 7 bases, leaving 15 bases between the germline ends. This CDR3 has 14 amino acids. The germline V gene encodes CDR1 PRHDT and CDR2 FYEKMQ (reference sequence).

This clonotype has a handful of counts. J is TRBJ2-2 and V is TRBV28; TRBD2 agrees at 7 bases. With V trimmed by 5 bases and J by 3 bases, 9 bases remained unmatched. The CDR3 extends over 16 amino acids. Germline assignment: CDR1 MDHEN and CDR2 SYDVKM. This CDR3 is CASSPAGLPDTGELFF. As DNA, the CDR3 is TGTGCCAGCAGTCCGGCGGGACTACCCGACACCGGGGAGCTGTTTTTT.

The table lists this clonotype with a few counts. One end of the junction does not line up with germline, which may come from a read error. V gene TRBV12-3 or TRBV12-4 combines with J gene TRBJ1-1, with 10 bases fitting TRBD1. CDR3 length: 15 amino acids. CDR3 amino acids: CASSSSTGGYTEALF. CDR3 in DNA: TGTGCCAGCAGTAGTTCGACAGGGGGCTACACTGAAGCTTTATTT.

This chain connects TRBV10-2 to TRBJ1-1; no clear D. Germline V gene data show CDR1 as WSHSY and CDR2 as SAAADI. The CDR3 runs to 14 residues. V lost 2 bases and J 1 base, leaving 8 bases between the germline ends. The CDR3 spells CASSETSRNTEAFF. CDR3 nucleotides: TGCGCCAGCAGTGAGACCAGTAGGAACACTGAAGCTTTCTTT.

To note about this clonotype: A much larger clone lies a single base off, so this may be a read error. This chain uses TRBV19 with TRBJ2-2; D possibly matches TRBD1 or TRBD2 (5 bases each). The CDR3 covers 14 residues. V was pared by 6 bases and J by 4 bases, with 12 bases between. Germline V gene data show CDR1 as LNHDA and CDR2 as SQIVND (reference sequence). CDR3 amino acids: CASRLGVTTGELFF. The DNA of the CDR3 is TGTGCCAGTAGATTGGGGGTTACCACCGGGGAGCTGTTTTTT.

Comment on this clonotype: A much more abundant neighbour one base away suggests this may be a read error. Here the CDR3 omits its conserved ending phenylalanine or tryptophan, so a read error is the likely source. V and J are TRBV7-2 and TRBJ1-2; TRBD1 might be the D (6 bases). Germline V gene data show CDR1 as SGHTA and CDR2 as FQGNSA. V lost 2 bases and J 11 bases, leaving 9 bases between the germline ends. This CDR3 region has 11 residues. The CDR3 loop is CASSLQGRYTL. The CDR3 bases are TGTGCCAGCAGCTTACAGGGGAGATACACCCTC.

This clonotype was counted only a few times. V gene TRBV20-1 combines with J gene TRBJ2-5; D is unresolved. The CDR3 consists of 10 residues. V lost 6 bases and J 7 bases, leaving 9 bases between the germline ends. Germline CDR1 is DFQATT and CDR2 is SNEGSKA (reference sequence). CDR3 bases: TGCAGTGCCCCCCAGCGGACCCAGTACTTC. This gives the protein CSAPQRTQYF.

This clonotype was counted at least ten times. This rearrangement joins TRBV28 to TRBJ2-7; D gene uncertain. V was pared by 5 bases and J by 7 bases, with 12 bases between. This CDR3 is built from 12 residues. Germline assignment: CDR1 MDHEN and CDR2 SYDVKM. CDR3 coding DNA: TGTGCCAGCAGTCCCTCCGTTTGGGAGCAGTACTTC. Encoded protein: CASSPSVWEQYF. Full variable domain (outside the CDR3, taken from reference TRBV28 and TRBJ2-7): DVKVTQSSRYLVKRTGEKVFLECVQDMDHENMFWYRQDPGLGLRLIYFSYDVKMKEKGDIPEGYSVSREKKERFSLILESASTNQTSMYLCASSPSVWEQYFGPGTRLTVT.